This T cell receptor beta chain emerged from a study of CD4 T cells in relation to SARS-CoV-2 and coronaviruses. Study context: The restricting HLA molecule for shared crossreactive spike epitopes was mapped.

The CDR3 sequence is 13 residues long. Germline loops: CDR1 SQVTM, CDR2 ANQGSEA. With 4 bases removed from V and 4 bases from J, the gap between germline ends came to 8 bases. The unexposed donors gave CD4+ T cells in about 2011-2018, prior to COVID-19. Isolation of CD4+ T cells took place after about 9 days in culture. Testing used SARS-CoV-2 S/N and four cold-coronavirus spikes on unexposed-donor CD4+ T cells, cells permitting. On days 3 and 7, cultures got half fresh IL-2 medium. The table came from immunoSEQ multiplex PCR; TCRdb's copy has only in-frame clones and leaves some out. This sample yields 22,000 or so clones, of which just over 65% are seen a single time; under 20% belongs to the top ten. A remark on this clone: The antigen is unknown.

The receptor was isolated from a human donor in good health. Material: CD4+ T cells from PBMCs, cultured in vitro. The rearrangement links TRBV29-1 to TRBJ1-6; D is perhaps TRBD1 (5 bases). CDR3 sequence reads: CSVGGGYNSPLHF. In DNA form, the CDR3 reads TGCAGCGTTGGGGGGGGATATAATTCACCCCTCCACTTT. The whole variable domain, remainder taken from reference TRBV29-1 and TRBJ1-6, is SAVISQKPSRDICQRGTSLTIQCQVDSQVTMMFWYRQQPGQSLTLIATANQGSEATYESGFVIDKFPISRPNLTFSTLTVSNMSPEDSSIYLCSVGGGYNSPLHFGNGTRLTVT.